This T cell receptor beta chain is from a study of cytomegalovirus exposure and HLA in healthy donors. Germline CDR1 is SGHVS and CDR2 is FNYEAQ. V lost 4 bases, J lost 3 bases, and 3 bases stayed unmatched. The CDR3 runs to 15 residues. Amplification used 60 Vbeta primers and 13 Jbeta primers. TCRdb keeps only in-frame clones here, not all; method: immunoSEQ multiplex PCR. The table records about 160,000 clones, over 70% of them present only once. The origin of this receptor is a woman in her forties or fifties in good health and CMV-seropositive. The sample was PBMCs. The chain employs TRBV7-6 and TRBJ2-3, with TRBD2 matching 11 bases. The DNA for the CDR3 is TGTGCCAGCAGCTGGCTAGCGGGGGGAACAGATACGCAGTATTTT. The encoded protein is CASSWLAGGTDTQYF.